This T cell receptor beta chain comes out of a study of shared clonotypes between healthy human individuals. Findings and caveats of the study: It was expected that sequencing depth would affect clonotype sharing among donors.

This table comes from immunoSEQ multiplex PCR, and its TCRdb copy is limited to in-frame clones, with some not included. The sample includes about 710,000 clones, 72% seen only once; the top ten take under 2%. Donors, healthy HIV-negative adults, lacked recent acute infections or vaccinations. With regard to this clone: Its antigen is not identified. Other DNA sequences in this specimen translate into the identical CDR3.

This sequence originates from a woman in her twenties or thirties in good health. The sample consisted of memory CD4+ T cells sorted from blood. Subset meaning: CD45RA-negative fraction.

The CDR3 protein is CASSLRGSYGYTF. CDR3 coding DNA: TGTGCCAGCAGCTTGCGGGGTAGCTATGGCTACACCTTC. The chain combines TRBV13 with TRBJ1-2; D is undetermined. From germline, CDR1 is PRHDT and CDR2 FYEKMQ (reference sequence). The CDR3 extends over 13 amino acids. V was trimmed by 3 bases and J by 4 bases, leaving 9 bases between them.